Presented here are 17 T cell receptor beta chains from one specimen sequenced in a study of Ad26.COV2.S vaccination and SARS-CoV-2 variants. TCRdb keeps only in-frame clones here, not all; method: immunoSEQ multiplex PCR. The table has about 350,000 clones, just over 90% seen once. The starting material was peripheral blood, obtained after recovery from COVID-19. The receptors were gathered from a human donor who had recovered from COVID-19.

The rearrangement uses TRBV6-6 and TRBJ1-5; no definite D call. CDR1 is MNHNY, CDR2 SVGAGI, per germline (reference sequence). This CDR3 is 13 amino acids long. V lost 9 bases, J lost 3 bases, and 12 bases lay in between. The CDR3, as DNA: TGTGCCAGTAGGGCGGACTCCAATCAGCCCCAGCATTTT. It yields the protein CASRADSNQPQHF.

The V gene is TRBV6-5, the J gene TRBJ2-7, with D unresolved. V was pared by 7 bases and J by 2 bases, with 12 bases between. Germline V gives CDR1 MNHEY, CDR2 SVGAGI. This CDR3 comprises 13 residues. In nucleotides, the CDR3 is TGTGCCAGCATTAGCACGGCAACCTACGAGCAGTACTTC. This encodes CASISTATYEQYF.

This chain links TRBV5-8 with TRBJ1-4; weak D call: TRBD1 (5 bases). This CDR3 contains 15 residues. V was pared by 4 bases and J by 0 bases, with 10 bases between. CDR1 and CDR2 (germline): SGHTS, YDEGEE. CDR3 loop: CASSPGRSTNEKLFF. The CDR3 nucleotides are TGTGCCAGCAGCCCGGGACGGTCAACTAATGAAAAACTGTTTTTT.

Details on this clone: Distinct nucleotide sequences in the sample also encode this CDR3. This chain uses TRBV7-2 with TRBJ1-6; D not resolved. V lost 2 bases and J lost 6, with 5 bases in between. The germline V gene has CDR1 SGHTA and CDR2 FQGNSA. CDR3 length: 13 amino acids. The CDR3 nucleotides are TGTGCCAGCAGCTTATACTTTAATTCACCCCTCCACTTT. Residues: CASSLYFNSPLHF.

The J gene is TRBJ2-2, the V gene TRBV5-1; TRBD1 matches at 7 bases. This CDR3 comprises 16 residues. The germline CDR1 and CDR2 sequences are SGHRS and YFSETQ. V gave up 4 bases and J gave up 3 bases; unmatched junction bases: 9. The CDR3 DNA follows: TGCGCCAGCAGCCCTGCTTATGACAGGGACACCGGGGAGCTGTTTTTT. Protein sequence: CASSPAYDRDTGELFF.

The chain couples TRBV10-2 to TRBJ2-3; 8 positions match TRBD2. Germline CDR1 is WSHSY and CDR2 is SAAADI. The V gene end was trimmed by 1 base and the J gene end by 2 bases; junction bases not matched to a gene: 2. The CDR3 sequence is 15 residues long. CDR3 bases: TGCGCCAGCAGTGAGTTAGCGGGATTCACAGATACGCAGTATTTT. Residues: CASSELAGFTDTQYF.

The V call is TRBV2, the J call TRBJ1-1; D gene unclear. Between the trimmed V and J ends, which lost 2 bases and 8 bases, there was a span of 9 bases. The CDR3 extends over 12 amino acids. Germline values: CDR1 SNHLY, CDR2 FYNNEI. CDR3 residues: CASSERSFEAFF. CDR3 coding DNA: TGTGCCAGCAGTGAACGGAGCTTCGAAGCTTTCTTT.

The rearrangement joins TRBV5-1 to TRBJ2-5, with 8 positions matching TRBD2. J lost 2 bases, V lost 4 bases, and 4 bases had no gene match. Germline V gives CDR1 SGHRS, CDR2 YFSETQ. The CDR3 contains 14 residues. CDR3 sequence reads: CASSTGGAQETQYF. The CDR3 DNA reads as TGCGCCAGCAGCACCGGGGGGGCACAAGAGACCCAGTACTTC. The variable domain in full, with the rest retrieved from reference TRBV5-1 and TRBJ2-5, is KAGVTQTPRYLIKTRGQQVTLSCSPISGHRSVSWYQQTPGQGLQFLFEYFSETQRNKGNFPGRFSGRQFSNSRSEMNVSTLELGDSALYLCASSTGGAQETQYFGPGTRLLVL.

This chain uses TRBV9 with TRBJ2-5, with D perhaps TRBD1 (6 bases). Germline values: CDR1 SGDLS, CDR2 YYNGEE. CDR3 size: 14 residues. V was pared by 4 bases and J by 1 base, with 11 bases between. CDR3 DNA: TGTGCCAGCAGCCCACGACAGGTCCAAGAGACCCAGTACTTC. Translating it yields CASSPRQVQETQYF. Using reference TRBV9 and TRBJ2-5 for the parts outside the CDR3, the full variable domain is DSGVTQTPKHLITATGQRVTLRCSPRSGDLSVYWYQQSLDQGLQFLIQYYNGEERAKGNILERFSAQQFPDLHSELNLSSLELGDSALYFCASSPRQVQETQYFGPGTRLLVL.

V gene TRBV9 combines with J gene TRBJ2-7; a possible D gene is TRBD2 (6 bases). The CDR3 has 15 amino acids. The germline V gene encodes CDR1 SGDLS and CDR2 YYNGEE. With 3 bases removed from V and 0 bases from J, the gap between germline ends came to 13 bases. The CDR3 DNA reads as TGTGCCAGCAGCGCGGGGGAACTGAGCTCCTACGAGCAGTACTTC. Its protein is CASSAGELSSYEQYF.

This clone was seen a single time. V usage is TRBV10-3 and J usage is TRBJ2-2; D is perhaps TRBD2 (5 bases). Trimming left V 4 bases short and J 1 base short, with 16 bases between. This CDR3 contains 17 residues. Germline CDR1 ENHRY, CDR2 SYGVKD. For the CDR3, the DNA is TGTGCCATCAGTGTCTCCCCCGGGGAAAGGAACACCGGGGAGCTGTTTTTT. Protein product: CAISVSPGERNTGELFF.

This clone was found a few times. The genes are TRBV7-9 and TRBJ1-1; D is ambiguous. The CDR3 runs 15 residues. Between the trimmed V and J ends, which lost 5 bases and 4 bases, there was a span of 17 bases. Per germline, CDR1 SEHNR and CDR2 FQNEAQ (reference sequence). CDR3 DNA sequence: TGTGCCAGCAGCGAAAGGACGAGAAAATTCACTGAAGCTTTCTTT. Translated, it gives CASSERTRKFTEAFF.

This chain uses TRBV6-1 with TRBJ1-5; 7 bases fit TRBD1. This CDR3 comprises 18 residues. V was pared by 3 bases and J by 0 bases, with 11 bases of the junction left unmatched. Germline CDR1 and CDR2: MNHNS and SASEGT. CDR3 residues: CASSEPQAGGNSNQPQHF. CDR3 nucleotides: TGTGCCAGCAGTGAGCCCCAGGCAGGGGGGAATAGCAATCAGCCCCAGCATTTT.

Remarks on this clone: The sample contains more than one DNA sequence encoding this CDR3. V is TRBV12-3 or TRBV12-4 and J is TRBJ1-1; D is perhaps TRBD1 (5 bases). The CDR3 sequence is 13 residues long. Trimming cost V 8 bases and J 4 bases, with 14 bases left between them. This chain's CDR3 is CASRRGEGTEAFF. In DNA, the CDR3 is TGTGCCAGCCGGAGGGGCGAGGGCACTGAAGCTTTCTTT.

CDR3 loop: CASGGQGDWNTEAFF. The CDR3 DNA reads TGTGCCAGCGGGGGACAGGGGGACTGGAACACTGAAGCTTTCTTT. The chain employs TRBV9 and TRBJ1-1, with TRBD1 matching over 11 bases. Germline trimming cut 7 bases from V and 1 base from J; bases unmatched to any gene: 6. The length of the CDR3 is 15 residues. Germline V gene sequence: CDR1 SGDLS, CDR2 YYNGEE. The variable domain in full, with the rest retrieved from reference TRBV9 and TRBJ1-1, is DSGVTQTPKHLITATGQRVTLRCSPRSGDLSVYWYQQSLDQGLQFLIQYYNGEERAKGNILERFSAQQFPDLHSELNLSSLELGDSALYFCASGGQGDWNTEAFFGQGTRLTVV.

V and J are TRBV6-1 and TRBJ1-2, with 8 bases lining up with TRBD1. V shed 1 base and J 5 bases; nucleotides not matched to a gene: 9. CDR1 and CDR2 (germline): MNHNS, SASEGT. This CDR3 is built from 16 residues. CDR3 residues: CASSEGTGGLGYGYTF. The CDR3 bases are TGTGCCAGCAGTGAAGGAACAGGGGGATTAGGGTATGGCTACACCTTC.

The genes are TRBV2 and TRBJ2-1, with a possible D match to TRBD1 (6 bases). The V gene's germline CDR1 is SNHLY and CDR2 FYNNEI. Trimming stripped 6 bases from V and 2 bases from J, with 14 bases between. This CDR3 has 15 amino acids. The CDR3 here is CASSVRTGPYNEQFF. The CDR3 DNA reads TGTGCCAGCAGCGTAAGAACAGGGCCCTACAATGAGCAGTTCTTC.